These 2 T cell receptor beta chains were sequenced from one sample in a study of cytomegalovirus exposure and HLA in healthy donors. This PCR relied on a set of 60 Vbeta primers and 13 Jbeta primers. Profiling relied on immunoSEQ multiplex PCR, and the TCRdb table lists in-frame clones only, not all of them. The sample includes around 150,000 clones, approximately 79% of them seen just once. Specimen: PBMCs. The receptors shown here come from a man aged 50 to 59 in good health and CMV-seropositive.

Here the CDR3 reads CASSPGVNQPQHF. CDR3 bases: TGTGCCAGCTCACCAGGAGTCAATCAGCCCCAGCATTTT. The V gene is TRBV18, the J gene TRBJ1-5; D is unresolved. Trimming removed 2 bases from V and 3 bases from J, with 5 bases in between. Germline CDR1 is KGHSH and CDR2 is LQKENI. CDR3 length: 13 residues.

The J gene is TRBJ1-1, the V gene TRBV27, with D possibly matching TRBD1 (5 bases). CDR3 length: 15 residues. CDR1 MNHEY and CDR2 SMNVEV come from the germline V gene (reference sequence). V was shortened by 1 base and J by 0 bases, with 9 bases between the two germline ends. This CDR3 reads CASSLYPGMNTEAFF. In DNA form, the CDR3 reads TGTGCCAGCAGTTTATATCCAGGGATGAACACTGAAGCTTTCTTT.